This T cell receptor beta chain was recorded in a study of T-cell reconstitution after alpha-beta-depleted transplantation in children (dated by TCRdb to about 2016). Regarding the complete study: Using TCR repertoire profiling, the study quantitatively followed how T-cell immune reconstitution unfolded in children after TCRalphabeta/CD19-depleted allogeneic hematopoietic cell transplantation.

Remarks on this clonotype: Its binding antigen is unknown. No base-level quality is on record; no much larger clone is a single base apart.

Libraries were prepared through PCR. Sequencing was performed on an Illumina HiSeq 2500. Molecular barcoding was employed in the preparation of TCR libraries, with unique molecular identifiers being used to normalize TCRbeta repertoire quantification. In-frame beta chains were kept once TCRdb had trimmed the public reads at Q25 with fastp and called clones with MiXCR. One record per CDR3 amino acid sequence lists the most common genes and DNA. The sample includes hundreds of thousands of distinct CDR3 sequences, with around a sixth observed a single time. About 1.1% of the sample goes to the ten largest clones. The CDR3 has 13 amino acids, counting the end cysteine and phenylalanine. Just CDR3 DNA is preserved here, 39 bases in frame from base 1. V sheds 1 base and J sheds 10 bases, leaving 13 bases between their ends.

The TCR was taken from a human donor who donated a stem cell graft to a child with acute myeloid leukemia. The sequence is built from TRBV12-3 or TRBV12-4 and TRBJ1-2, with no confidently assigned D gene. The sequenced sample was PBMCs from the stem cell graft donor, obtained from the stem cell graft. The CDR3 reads CASSLGPHSNYTF. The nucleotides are TGTGCCAGCAGTTTAGGGCCACACTCAAACTACACCTTC.